This T cell receptor (beta chain) was retrieved from a study of CD8+ T cells in alopecia areata (dated by TCRdb to about 2018). Broadly, across the study: Treated patients were enrolled in an open-label pilot trial of oral tofacitinib at 5 to 10 mg twice daily for moderate-to-severe alopecia areata. Tofacitinib was given for 6 to 18 months, followed by 6 months of follow-up off drug to assess delayed response and recurrence. The SALT score, which quantifies the percentage of affected scalp surface area, was used to measure disease severity in treated patients. To study T cell clonal expansion in alopecia areata, the researchers applied high-throughput TCRbeta sequencing to both the C3H/HeJ mouse model and human patients. Human TCRbeta sequencing covered scalp tissue and sorted CD4+ and CD8+ peripheral blood T cells from patchy and totalis/universalis alopecia areata patients and healthy controls. Tofacitinib-treated patients had biopsies at baseline and at 4 and 24 weeks of treatment, with a later scalp biopsy in several patients. Clonality in the scalp was compared among normal scalp (n=4), patchy alopecia areata scalp (n=8), and alopecia totalis/universalis scalp (n=8). RNA was obtained with the PAXgene miRNA kit for fixed scalp, the miRNeasy kit for PBMCs, and the RNeasy kit for mouse skin. immunoSEQ multiplex PCR using 35 Vbeta forward primers and 13 Jbeta reverse primers was used to amplify TCRbeta CDR3 regions.

Overall results and qualifications from the work: Because the treated cohort was small and had only one nonresponder, larger studies are needed to examine links between baseline CD8+ expansion and response. Scalp TCR repertoire analysis is complicated because resident alphabeta T cells in normal human skin are also sequenced, whereas mouse skin is dominated by gammadelta T cells. Shared TCR sequences between patients were less evident than in mice, which may be partly attributable to HLA diversity in the patient population. Compared with normal scalp, lesional scalp, particularly in alopecia totalis/universalis, had higher clonality and more expanded CD8+ clones, which suggests antigenic drive. Many expanded lesional clones persisted in scalp and blood during tofacitinib treatment, which may partly explain relapse after stopping treatment. Tofacitinib significantly lowered scalp clonality and the number of expanded CD8+ clones among the top 100 scalp clones.

The library was built by means of the immunoSEQ multiplex PCR assay. To provide template for TCR sequencing, every sample had RNA extracted and reverse transcribed into cDNA. SuperScript III was used to make first-strand cDNA, primed with a 2:1 mix of oligo-dT and random hexamers. A synthetic immune receptor repertoire was used to gauge amplification bias, and whatever bias remained was removed computationally. Regarding the original processing steps: Raw reads were preprocessed for error removal, and CDR3 was defined according to IMGT conventions as running from the conserved cysteine to phenylalanine. Clonality was computed as 1 minus the Shannon entropy, with the entropy normalized by log2 of the number of productive unique TCRs. CD4 or CD8 identity of scalp clones was inferred by cross-referencing scalp TCRbeta sequences with sorted blood CD4 and CD8 repertoires. TCRdb took over this immuneACCESS table, retaining in-frame rearrangements with V and J assigned. Such tables are incomplete; in checked studies, under half of the missing clones stem from an unresolved V gene, and the remainder is unexplained. V and J calls and clone size are as listed in that table; D and trimming were resolved from the DNA. This sample has about 64,000 clones in its table, and more than 45% of those were observed once. The ten largest make up 20% of the sample.

On this clone: Its cognate antigen has yet to be identified. No base quality values were provided; no much bigger clone lies one nucleotide off.

CDR1 and CDR2 were assigned from the germline V gene (reference sequence) as MNHEY and SMNVEV. The CDR3 contains 15 residues, cysteine and phenylalanine counted. The CDR3 DNA has 45 bases and is translated from base 1. Germline trimming: 7 bases from V, 2 bases from J; junction bases outside gene matches: 8. The sample's treatment or condition, from its label and the paper: oral pan-JAK inhibitor, 5-10 mg twice daily. Lesional scalp punch biopsies and peripheral blood were obtained from alopecia areata patients. After PBMCs were isolated by density centrifugation and stained for CD3, CD4 and CD8, a FACSAria was used to sort CD4+ and CD8+ T cells.

This sequence was found in a human donor with alopecia areata. The sequences come from CD8+ T cells sorted from blood, collected at approximately week 37, from a patient treated with tofacitinib. The V and J genes are TRBV27 and TRBJ1-5, with TRBD1 identical over 7 junction bases. Here is the DNA: TGTGCCAGCAAACCAACAGGGGTTGGCAATCAGCCCCAGCATTTT. This yields the protein CASKPTGVGNQPQHF.